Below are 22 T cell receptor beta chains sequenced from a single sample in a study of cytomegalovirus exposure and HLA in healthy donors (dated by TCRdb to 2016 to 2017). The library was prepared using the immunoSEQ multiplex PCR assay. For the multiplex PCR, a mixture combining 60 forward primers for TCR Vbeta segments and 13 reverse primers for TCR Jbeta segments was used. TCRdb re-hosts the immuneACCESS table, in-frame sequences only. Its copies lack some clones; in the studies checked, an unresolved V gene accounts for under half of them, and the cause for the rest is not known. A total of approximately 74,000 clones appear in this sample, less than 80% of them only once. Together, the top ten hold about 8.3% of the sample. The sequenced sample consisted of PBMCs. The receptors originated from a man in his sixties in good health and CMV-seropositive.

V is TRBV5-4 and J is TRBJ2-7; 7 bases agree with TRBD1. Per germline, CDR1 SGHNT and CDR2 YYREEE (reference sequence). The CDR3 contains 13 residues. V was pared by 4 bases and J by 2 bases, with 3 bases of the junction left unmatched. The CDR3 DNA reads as TGTGCCAGCAGCAACGGACAGGCCTACGAGCAGTACTTC. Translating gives CASSNGQAYEQYF.

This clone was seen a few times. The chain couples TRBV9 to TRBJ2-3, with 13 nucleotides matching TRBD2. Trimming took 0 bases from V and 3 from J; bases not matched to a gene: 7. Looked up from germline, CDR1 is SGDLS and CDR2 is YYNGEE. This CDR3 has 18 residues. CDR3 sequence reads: CASSVASWTSGGTDTQYF. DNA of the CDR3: TGTGCCAGCAGCGTAGCTTCCTGGACTAGCGGGGGTACAGATACGCAGTATTTT.

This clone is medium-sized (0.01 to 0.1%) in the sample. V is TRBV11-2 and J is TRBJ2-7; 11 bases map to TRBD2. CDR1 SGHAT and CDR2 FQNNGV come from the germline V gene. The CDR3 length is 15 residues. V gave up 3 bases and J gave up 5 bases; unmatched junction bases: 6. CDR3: CASSFDLAGGNEQYF. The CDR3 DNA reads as TGTGCCAGCAGCTTTGACCTAGCGGGAGGCAACGAGCAGTACTTC.

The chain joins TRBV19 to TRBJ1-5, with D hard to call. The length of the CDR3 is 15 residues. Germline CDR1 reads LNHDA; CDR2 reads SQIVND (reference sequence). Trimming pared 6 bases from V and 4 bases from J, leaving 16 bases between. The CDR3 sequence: CASSPGGAPNQPQHF. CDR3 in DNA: TGTGCCAGTAGCCCTGGAGGAGCACCTAATCAGCCCCAGCATTTT.

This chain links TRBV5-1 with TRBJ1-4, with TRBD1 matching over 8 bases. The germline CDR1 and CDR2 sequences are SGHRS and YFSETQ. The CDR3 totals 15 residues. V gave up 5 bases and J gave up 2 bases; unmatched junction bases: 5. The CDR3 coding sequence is TGCGCCAGCAGTGGACAGGGCGCTACTAATGAAAAACTGTTTTTT. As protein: CASSGQGATNEKLFF.

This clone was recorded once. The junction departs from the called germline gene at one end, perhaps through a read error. CDR3 nucleotides: TGTGCCAGCAGTGAAAGGACAGGGGGCGCGTATGGCCACACCTTC. This codes for CASSERTGGAYGHTF. The rearrangement links TRBV2 to TRBJ1-2; 11 nucleotides align to TRBD1. CDR1 and CDR2 from the germline V gene are SNHLY and FYNNEI. CDR3 length: 15 amino acids.

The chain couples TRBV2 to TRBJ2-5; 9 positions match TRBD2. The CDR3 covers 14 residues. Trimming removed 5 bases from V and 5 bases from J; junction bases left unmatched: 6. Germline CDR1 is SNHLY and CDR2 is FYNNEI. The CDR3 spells CASSRRGGPETQYF. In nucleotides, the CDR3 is TGTGCCAGCAGTCGGCGGGGGGGCCCTGAGACCCAGTACTTC.

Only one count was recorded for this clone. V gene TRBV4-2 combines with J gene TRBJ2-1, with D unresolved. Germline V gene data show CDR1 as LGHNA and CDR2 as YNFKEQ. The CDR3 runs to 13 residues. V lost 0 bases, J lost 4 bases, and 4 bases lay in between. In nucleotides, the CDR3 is TGTGCCAGCAGCCAAGAGCGGTACAATGAGCAGTTCTTC. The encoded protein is CASSQERYNEQFF.

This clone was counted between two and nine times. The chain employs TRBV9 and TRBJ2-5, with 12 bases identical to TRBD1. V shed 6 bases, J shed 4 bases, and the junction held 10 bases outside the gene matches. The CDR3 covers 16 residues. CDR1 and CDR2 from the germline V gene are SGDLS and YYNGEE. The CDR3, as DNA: TGTGCCAGCACCTTAATGGGGACAGGGGGCGCAGAGACCCAGTACTTC. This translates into CASTLMGTGGAETQYF.

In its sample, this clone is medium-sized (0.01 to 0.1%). The CDR3 coding sequence is TGTGCCAGCAACTTCGGGGATGAAAAACTGTTTTTT. Translation gives CASNFGDEKLFF. The rearrangement links TRBV5-6 to TRBJ1-4; D ambiguous. The CDR3 has 12 residues. Germline-derived CDR1 and CDR2 are SGHDT and YYEEEE. V was clipped by 6 bases and J by 6 bases, with 9 bases between them.

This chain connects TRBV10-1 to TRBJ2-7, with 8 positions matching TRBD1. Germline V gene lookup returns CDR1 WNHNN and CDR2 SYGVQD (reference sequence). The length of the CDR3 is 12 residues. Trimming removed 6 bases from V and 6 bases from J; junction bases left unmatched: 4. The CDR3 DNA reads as TGCGCCAGCAGCCCAGGGGGCGTCGAGCAGTACTTC. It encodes CASSPGGVEQYF.

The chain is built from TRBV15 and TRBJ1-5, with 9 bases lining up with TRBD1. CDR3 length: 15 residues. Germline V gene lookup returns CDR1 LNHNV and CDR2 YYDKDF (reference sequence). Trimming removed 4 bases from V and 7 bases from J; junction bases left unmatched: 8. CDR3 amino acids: CATSITGQGKQPQHF. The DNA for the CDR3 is TGTGCCACCAGCATCACGGGACAGGGTAAACAGCCCCAGCATTTT.

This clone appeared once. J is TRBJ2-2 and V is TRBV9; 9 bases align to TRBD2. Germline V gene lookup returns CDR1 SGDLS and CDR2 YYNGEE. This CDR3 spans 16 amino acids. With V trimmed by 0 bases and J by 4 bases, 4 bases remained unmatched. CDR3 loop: CASSVGSGRITGELFF. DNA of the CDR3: TGTGCCAGCAGCGTAGGTAGCGGGAGAATCACCGGGGAGCTGTTTTTT.

In DNA form, the CDR3 reads TGTGCCAGCAGCGTAGCAGCGGGAGAGGAGGAGACCCAGTACTTC. Protein: CASSVAAGEEETQYF. The chain employs TRBV9 and TRBJ2-5; TRBD2 aligns across 8 bases. The junction had 6 bases not matched to a gene; V was cut back by 0 bases and J by 5 bases. This CDR3 contains 15 residues. The V gene's germline CDR1 is SGDLS and CDR2 YYNGEE.

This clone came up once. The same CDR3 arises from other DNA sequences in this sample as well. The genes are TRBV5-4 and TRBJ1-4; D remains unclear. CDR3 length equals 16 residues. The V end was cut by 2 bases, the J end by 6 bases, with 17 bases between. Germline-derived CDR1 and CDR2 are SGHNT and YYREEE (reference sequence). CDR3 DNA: TGTGCCAGCAGCTTTCAACGGGGTCTAGGTCATGAAAAACTGTTTTTT. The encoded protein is CASSFQRGLGHEKLFF.

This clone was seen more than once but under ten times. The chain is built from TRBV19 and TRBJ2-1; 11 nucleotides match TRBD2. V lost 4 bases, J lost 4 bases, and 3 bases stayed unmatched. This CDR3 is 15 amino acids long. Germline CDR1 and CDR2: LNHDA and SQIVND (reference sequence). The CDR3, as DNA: TGTGCCAGTAGTACCGGGACTAGCGGATACAATGAGCAGTTCTTC. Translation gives CASSTGTSGYNEQFF.

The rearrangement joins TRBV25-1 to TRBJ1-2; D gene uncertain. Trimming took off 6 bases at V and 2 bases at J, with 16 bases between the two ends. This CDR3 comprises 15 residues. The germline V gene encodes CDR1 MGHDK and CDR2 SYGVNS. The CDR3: CASSGVSRKNYGYTF. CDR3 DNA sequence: TGTGCCAGCAGCGGGGTCAGTCGGAAAAACTATGGCTACACCTTC.

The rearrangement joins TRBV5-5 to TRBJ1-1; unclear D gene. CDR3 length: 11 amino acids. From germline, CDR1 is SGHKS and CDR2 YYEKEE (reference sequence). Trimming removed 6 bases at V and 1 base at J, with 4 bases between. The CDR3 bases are TGTGCCAGCACCTCGAACACTGAAGCTTTCTTT. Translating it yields CASTSNTEAFF.

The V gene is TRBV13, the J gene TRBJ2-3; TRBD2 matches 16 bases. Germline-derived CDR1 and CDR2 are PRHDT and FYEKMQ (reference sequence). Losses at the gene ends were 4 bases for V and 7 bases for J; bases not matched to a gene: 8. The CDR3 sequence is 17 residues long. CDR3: CASSSGLAGGPGNTQYF. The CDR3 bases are TGTGCCAGCAGCTCGGGACTAGCGGGAGGGCCCGGGAATACGCAGTATTTT. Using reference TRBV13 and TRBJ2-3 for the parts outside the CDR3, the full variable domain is AAGVIQSPRHLIKEKRETATLKCYPIPRHDTVYWYQQGPGQDPQFLISFYEKMQSDKGSIPDRFSAQQFSDYHSELNMSSLELGDSALYFCASSSGLAGGPGNTQYFGPGTRLTVL.

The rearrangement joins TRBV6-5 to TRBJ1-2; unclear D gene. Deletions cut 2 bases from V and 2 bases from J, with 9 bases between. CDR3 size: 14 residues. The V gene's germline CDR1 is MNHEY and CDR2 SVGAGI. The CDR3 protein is CASSYEDSNYGYTF. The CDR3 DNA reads TGTGCCAGCAGTTACGAAGACTCAAACTATGGCTACACCTTC.

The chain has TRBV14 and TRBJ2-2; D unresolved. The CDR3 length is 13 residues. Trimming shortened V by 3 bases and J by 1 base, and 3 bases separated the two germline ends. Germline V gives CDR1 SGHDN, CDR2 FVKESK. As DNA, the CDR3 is TGTGCCAGCAGCCATAGGAACACCGGGGAGCTGTTTTTT. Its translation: CASSHRNTGELFF.

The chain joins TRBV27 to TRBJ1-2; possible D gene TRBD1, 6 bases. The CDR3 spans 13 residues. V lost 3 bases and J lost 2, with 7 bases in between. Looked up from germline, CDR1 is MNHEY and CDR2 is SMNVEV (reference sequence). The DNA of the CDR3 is TGTGCCAGCAGTTTTCAGGGGAACTATGGCTACACCTTC. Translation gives CASSFQGNYGYTF.